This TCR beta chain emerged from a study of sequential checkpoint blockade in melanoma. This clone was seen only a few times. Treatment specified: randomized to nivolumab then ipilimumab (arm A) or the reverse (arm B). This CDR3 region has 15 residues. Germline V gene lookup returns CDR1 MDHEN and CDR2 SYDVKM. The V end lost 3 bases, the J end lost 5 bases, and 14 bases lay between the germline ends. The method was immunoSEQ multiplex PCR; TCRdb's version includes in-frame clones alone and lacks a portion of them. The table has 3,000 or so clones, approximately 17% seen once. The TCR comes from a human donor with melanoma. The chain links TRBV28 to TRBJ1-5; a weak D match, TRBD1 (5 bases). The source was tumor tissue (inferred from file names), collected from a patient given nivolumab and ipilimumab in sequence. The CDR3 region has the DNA TGTGCCAGCAGTTTCCTCGGTGGGGACCATCAGCCCCAGCATTTT. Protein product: CASSFLGGDHQPQHF. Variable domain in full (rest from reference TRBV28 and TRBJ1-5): DVKVTQSSRYLVKRTGEKVFLECVQDMDHENMFWYRQDPGLGLRLIYFSYDVKMKEKGDIPEGYSVSREKKERFSLILESASTNQTSMYLCASSFLGGDHQPQHFGDGTRLSIL.